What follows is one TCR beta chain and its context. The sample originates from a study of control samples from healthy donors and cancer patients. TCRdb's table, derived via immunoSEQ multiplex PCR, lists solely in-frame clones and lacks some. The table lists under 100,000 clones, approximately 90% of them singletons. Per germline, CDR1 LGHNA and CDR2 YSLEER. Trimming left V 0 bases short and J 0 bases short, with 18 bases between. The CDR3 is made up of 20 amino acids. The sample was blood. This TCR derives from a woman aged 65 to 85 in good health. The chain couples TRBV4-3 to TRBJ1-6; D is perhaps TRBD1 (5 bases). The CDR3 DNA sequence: TGCGCCAGCAGCCAAGATCGTGTAGGGGCAGGATTCTCCTATAATTCACCCCTCCACTTT. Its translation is CASSQDRVGAGFSYNSPLHF.